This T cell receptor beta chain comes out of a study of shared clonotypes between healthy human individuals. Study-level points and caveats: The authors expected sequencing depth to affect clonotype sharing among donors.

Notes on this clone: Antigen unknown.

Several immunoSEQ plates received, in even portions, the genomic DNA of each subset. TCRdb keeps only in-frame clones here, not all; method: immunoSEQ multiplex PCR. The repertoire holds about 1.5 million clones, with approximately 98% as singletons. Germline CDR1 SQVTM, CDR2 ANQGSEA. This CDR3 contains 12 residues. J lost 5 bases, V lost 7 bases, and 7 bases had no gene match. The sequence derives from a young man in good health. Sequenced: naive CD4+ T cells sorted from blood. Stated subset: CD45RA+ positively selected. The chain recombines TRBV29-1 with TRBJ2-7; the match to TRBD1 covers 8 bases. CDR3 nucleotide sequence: TGCAGCGCACTGGACAGGGCAGACGAGCAGTACTTC. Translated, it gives CSALDRADEQYF.